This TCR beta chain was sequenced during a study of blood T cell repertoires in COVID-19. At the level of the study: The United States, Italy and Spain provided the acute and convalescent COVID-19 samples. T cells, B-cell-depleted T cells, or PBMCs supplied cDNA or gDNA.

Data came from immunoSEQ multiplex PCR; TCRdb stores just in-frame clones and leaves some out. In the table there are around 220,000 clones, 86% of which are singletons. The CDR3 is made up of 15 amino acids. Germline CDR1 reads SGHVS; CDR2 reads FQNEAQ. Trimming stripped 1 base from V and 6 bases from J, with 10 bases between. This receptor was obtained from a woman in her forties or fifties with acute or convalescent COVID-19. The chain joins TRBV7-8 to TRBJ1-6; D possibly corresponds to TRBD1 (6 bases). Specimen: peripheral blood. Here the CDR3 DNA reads TGTGCCAGCAGCTTAGGCAGAGGGGGTAATTCACCCCTCCACTTT. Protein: CASSLGRGGNSPLHF.